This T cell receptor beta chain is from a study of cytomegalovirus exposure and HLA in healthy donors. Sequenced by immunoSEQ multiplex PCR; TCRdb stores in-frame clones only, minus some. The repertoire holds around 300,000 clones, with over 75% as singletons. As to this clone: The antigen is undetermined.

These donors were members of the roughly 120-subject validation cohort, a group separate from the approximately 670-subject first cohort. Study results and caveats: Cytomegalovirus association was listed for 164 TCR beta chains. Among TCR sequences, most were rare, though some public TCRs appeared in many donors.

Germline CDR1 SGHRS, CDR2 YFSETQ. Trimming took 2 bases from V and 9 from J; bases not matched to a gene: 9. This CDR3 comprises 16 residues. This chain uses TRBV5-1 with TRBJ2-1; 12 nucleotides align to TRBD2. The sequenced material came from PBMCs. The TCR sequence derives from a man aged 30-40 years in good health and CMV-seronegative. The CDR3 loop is CASSFSASGGVGEQFF. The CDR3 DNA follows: TGCGCCAGCAGCTTCTCCGCTAGCGGGGGGGTCGGTGAGCAGTTCTTC. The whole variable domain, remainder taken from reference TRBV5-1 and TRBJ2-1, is KAGVTQTPRYLIKTRGQQVTLSCSPISGHRSVSWYQQTPGQGLQFLFEYFSETQRNKGNFPGRFSGRQFSNSRSEMNVSTLELGDSALYLCASSFSASGGVGEQFFGPGTRLTVL.